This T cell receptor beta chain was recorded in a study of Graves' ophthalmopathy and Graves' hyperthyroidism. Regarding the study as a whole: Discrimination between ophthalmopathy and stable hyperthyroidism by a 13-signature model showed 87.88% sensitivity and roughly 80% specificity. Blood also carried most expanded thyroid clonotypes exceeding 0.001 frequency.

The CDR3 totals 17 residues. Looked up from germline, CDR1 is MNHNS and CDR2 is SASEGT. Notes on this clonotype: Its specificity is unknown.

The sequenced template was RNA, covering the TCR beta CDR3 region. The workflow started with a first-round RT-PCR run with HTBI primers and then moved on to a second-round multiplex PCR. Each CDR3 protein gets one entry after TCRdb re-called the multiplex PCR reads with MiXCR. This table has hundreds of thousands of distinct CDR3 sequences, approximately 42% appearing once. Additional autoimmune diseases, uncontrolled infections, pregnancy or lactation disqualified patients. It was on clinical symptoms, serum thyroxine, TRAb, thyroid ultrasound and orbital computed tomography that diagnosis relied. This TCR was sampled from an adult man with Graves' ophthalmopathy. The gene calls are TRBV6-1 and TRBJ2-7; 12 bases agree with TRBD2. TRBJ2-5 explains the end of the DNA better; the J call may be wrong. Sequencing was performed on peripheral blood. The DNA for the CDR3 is TGTGCCAGCAGTTACTCGACTAGCGGGAGTTTAAAAGAGACCCAGTACTTC. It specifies CASSYSTSGSLKETQYF.